This T cell receptor (beta chain) was documented in a study of T cell clonality in common variable immunodeficiency. Study observations and caveats: Fewer deletions and N-nucleotide insertions were reportedly seen in common variable immunodeficiency TCR beta sequences. CVID subjects showed higher TCRbeta clonality than healthy controls.

Measured with immunoSEQ multiplex PCR; TCRdb has only the in-frame clones, and not every one. Singletons are absent from the sample, which has 15,000 to 20,000 clones. This clone has at least ten counts. Its matching antigen is unknown. The TCR comes from a human donor with common variable immunodeficiency. Sequencing input: peripheral blood mononuclear cells.

The CDR3 sequence: CASSWPDSLNTEAFF. The sequenced part of the CDR3 DNA is TGCGCCAGCAGCTGGCCGGACAGCTTGAACACTGAA. The chain combines TRBV5-1 with TRBJ1-1; D might be TRBD1 (6 bases). The CDR3 is cut off 3 residues early in the read; its end comes from the germline J gene. Germline V lookup: CDR1 SGHRS, CDR2 YFSETQ. The V and J ends lost 3 bases and 0 bases respectively, with 12 bases between them. The CDR3 is made up of 15 amino acids. Combining the CDR3 with reference TRBV5-1 and TRBJ1-1 gives the whole variable domain KAGVTQTPRYLIKTRGQQVTLSCSPISGHRSVSWYQQTPGQGLQFLFEYFSETQRNKGNFPGRFSGRQFSNSRSEMNVSTLELGDSALYLCASSWPDSLNTEAFFGQGTRLTVV.